The entry that follows covers one T cell receptor (beta chain) sequence. Its antigen is unknown. This sample is drawn from a study of T cell responses to AZD1222 COVID-19 vaccine. Findings of the study overall: Donors were largely white British and mainly female; clonal diversity was possibly underestimated. The reported proportion of spike-specific TCRs targeting unmutated variant regions was nearly half. The repertoires were collected only after the peak T cell response.

This CDR3 is built from 13 residues. Germline V lookup: CDR1 MDHEN, CDR2 SYDVKM. V lost 8 bases to trimming and J lost 2 bases, with 13 bases between them. Using immunoSEQ multiplex PCR, the repertoire was profiled, and TCRdb retains in-frame clones only, with some absent. The table records 85,000 to 100,000 clones, 91% of them present only once. The sequence was collected from an adult who received the AZD1222 COVID-19 vaccine. The source was peripheral blood, collected 28 days after the second AZD1222 dose. J is TRBJ2-7 and V is TRBV28; D call uncertain. The CDR3 DNA follows: TGTGCCAGCGGTTCGACGGACCCCTACGAGCAGTACTTC. Protein sequence: CASGSTDPYEQYF. The variable domain in full, completed from reference TRBV28 and TRBJ2-7, reads DVKVTQSSRYLVKRTGEKVFLECVQDMDHENMFWYRQDPGLGLRLIYFSYDVKMKEKGDIPEGYSVSREKKERFSLILESASTNQTSMYLCASGSTDPYEQYFGPGTRLTVT.